Below, 20 T cell receptor beta chains from the same sample are listed, as sequenced in a study of cytomegalovirus exposure and HLA in healthy donors. Produced via immunoSEQ multiplex PCR; TCRdb's table is partial and in-frame only. This table holds almost 70,000 clones, over 95% found once. Sequenced input: PBMCs. These receptors were obtained from a woman between 18 and 29 years old in good health and CMV-seropositive.

The gene calls are TRBV7-3 and TRBJ1-1; 10 bases map to TRBD1. Per germline, CDR1 SGHTA and CDR2 FQGTGA. Trimming removed 5 bases from V and 4 bases from J; junction bases left unmatched: 1. The CDR3 is 13 residues long. The CDR3 coding sequence is TGTGCCAGCAGCCGGGACAGGGGCACTGAAGCTTTCTTT. Protein sequence: CASSRDRGTEAFF. Filled out from reference TRBV7-3 and TRBJ1-1, the complete variable domain reads GAGVSQTPSNKVTEKGKYVELRCDPISGHTALYWYRQSLGQGPEFLIYFQGTGAADDSGLPNDRFFAVRPEGSVSTLKIQRTERGDSAVYLCASSRDRGTEAFFGQGTRLTVV.

This chain connects TRBV7-2 to TRBJ2-1, with 10 bases matching TRBD1. Losses at the gene ends were 4 bases for V and 4 bases for J; bases not matched to a gene: 4. This CDR3 spans 15 amino acids. CDR1 SGHTA and CDR2 FQGNSA come from the germline V gene. The CDR3, as DNA: TGTGCCAGCAGCTGGGACAGGGGCATATACAATGAGCAGTTCTTC. It specifies CASSWDRGIYNEQFF.

The V and J genes are TRBV5-5 and TRBJ1-5; 8 nucleotides agree with TRBD1. The CDR3 consists of 15 residues. After removal of 1 base from V and 5 bases from J, the junction contained 5 bases not matched to a gene. Germline V gene lookup returns CDR1 SGHKS and CDR2 YYEKEE (reference sequence). The CDR3 protein is CASSLQAGGHQPQHF. The CDR3 region has the DNA TGTGCCAGCAGCTTGCAGGCAGGGGGCCATCAGCCCCAGCATTTT.

For the CDR3, the DNA is TGTGCCAGCAGCTTTCGGACTAGCGGGAGCTCTTACGAGCAGTACTTC. Its translation is CASSFRTSGSSYEQYF. The V and J genes are TRBV5-6 and TRBJ2-7, with TRBD2 identical over 13 bases. Trimming cost V 2 bases and J 4 bases; bases outside gene matches: 6. This CDR3 is 16 amino acids long. Germline CDR1 and CDR2: SGHDT and YYEEEE.

This chain uses TRBV7-2 with TRBJ2-5, with D perhaps TRBD2 (7 bases). CDR1 is SGHTA and CDR2 is FQGNSA in the germline V gene. Trimming cost V 0 bases and J 1 base, with 9 bases left between them. The CDR3 has 15 residues. CDR3 DNA sequence: TGTGCCAGCAGCTTAGCGGGAGGGGGCCAAGAGACCCAGTACTTC. Encoded protein: CASSLAGGGQETQYF. The variable domain in full, with the rest retrieved from reference TRBV7-2 and TRBJ2-5, is GAGVSQSPSNKVTEKGKDVELRCDPISGHTALYWYRQSLGQGLEFLIYFQGNSAPDKSGLPSDRFSAERTGGSVSTLTIQRTQQEDSAVYLCASSLAGGGQETQYFGPGTRLLVL.

This chain's CDR3 is CASSLVQGVNEQYF. As DNA, the CDR3 is TGCGCCAGCAGCTTGGTTCAGGGGGTCAACGAGCAGTACTTC. The genes are TRBV5-1 and TRBJ2-7; the match to TRBD1 covers 7 bases. Trimming took 0 bases from V and 5 from J; bases not matched to a gene: 5. CDR3 length equals 14 residues. Germline V gene lookup returns CDR1 SGHRS and CDR2 YFSETQ.

The rearrangement joins TRBV7-2 to TRBJ1-5; D is perhaps TRBD1 (5 bases). Germline CDR1 is SGHTA and CDR2 is FQGNSA. This CDR3 is 14 amino acids long. V lost 3 bases and J 7 bases, leaving 13 bases between the germline ends. The CDR3 is CASSLTDARQPQHF. The CDR3 region has the DNA TGTGCCAGCAGCTTGACAGACGCCAGACAGCCCCAGCATTTT.

The rearrangement uses TRBV6-5 and TRBJ1-2; maybe TRBD1 (6 bases). Germline V gene sequence: CDR1 MNHEY, CDR2 SVGAGI. The CDR3 has 12 amino acids. The ends were cut back, 3 bases at V and 8 bases at J, with 10 bases in the middle. Here the CDR3 reads CASSYRGNGYTF. Written as DNA, the CDR3 is TGTGCCAGCAGTTATAGGGGGAACGGCTACACCTTC.

V usage is TRBV6-5 and J usage is TRBJ2-2; 8 nucleotides align to TRBD2. The CDR3 consists of 14 residues. V was pared by 5 bases and J by 1 base, with 0 bases of the junction left unmatched. The germline CDR1 and CDR2 sequences are MNHEY and SVGAGI. The CDR3 DNA sequence: TGTGCCAGCAGTAGCGGGAGGAACACCGGGGAGCTGTTTTTT. Amino acids: CASSSGRNTGELFF.

This CDR3 is CSVEAGGYGYTF. The CDR3, as DNA: TGCAGCGTTGAGGCCGGAGGCTATGGCTACACCTTC. This chain connects TRBV29-1 to TRBJ1-2; D not certain. Germline CDR1 reads SQVTM; CDR2 reads ANQGSEA. V was shortened by 3 bases and J by 4 bases, with 9 bases between the two germline ends. The CDR3 is 12 residues long. Using reference TRBV29-1 and TRBJ1-2 for the parts outside the CDR3, the full variable domain is SAVISQKPSRDICQRGTSLTIQCQVDSQVTMMFWYRQQPGQSLTLIATANQGSEATYESGFVIDKFPISRPNLTFSTLTVSNMSPEDSSIYLCSVEAGGYGYTFGSGTRLTVV.

The genes are TRBV4-2 and TRBJ2-2; TRBD2 is a possible D gene (5 bases). Trimming took 4 bases from V and 4 from J, leaving 22 bases between them. CDR1 and CDR2 from the germline V gene are LGHNA and YNFKEQ. The CDR3 totals 18 residues. The CDR3, as DNA: TGTGCCAGCAGCCCGATTGTAGCCGGACTCACGGTCACCGGGGAGCTGTTTTTT. Its protein product is CASSPIVAGLTVTGELFF.

This chain joins TRBV7-2 and TRBJ2-5; 12 nucleotides align to TRBD2. CDR1 is SGHTA, CDR2 FQGNSA, per germline. The CDR3 covers 18 residues. V was clipped by 4 bases and J by 2 bases; unmatched bases: 11. CDR3 bases: TGTGCCAGCAGCTCCCGGACTAGCGGGACATGGGCTCAAGAGACCCAGTACTTC. This codes for CASSSRTSGTWAQETQYF. The whole variable domain, remainder taken from reference TRBV7-2 and TRBJ2-5, is GAGVSQSPSNKVTEKGKDVELRCDPISGHTALYWYRQSLGQGLEFLIYFQGNSAPDKSGLPSDRFSAERTGGSVSTLTIQRTQQEDSAVYLCASSSRTSGTWAQETQYFGPGTRLLVL.

The rearrangement links TRBV28 to TRBJ2-3; D is possibly TRBD2 (5 bases). Germline V lookup: CDR1 MDHEN, CDR2 SYDVKM. The CDR3 length is 13 residues. Trimming took off 6 bases at V and 3 bases at J, with 10 bases between the two ends. In DNA form, the CDR3 reads TGTGCCAGCAGCCTGCGGGCTACAGATACGCAGTATTTT. Encoded protein: CASSLRATDTQYF.

The chain joins TRBV19 to TRBJ1-2; a possible D gene is TRBD1 (5 bases). Germline-derived CDR1 and CDR2 are LNHDA and SQIVND (reference sequence). V lost 1 base, J lost 4 bases, and 10 bases lay in between. This CDR3 contains 14 residues. CDR3 coding DNA: TGTGCCAGTAGTATAGGTGACAGCTCCTATGGCTACACCTTC. Amino acids: CASSIGDSSYGYTF.

This chain joins TRBV29-1 and TRBJ2-1; TRBD2 aligns across 10 bases. The CDR3 is 12 residues long. The V segment lost 6 bases and the J segment 8 bases; nucleotides outside the gene matches: 4. The germline CDR1 and CDR2 sequences are SQVTM and ANQGSEA. CDR3 sequence: CSVSGRGYEQFF. CDR3 in DNA: TGCAGCGTCAGCGGGAGGGGCTATGAGCAGTTCTTC.

The rearrangement uses TRBV29-1 and TRBJ1-1; D gene unclear. There are 15 residues in the CDR3. The germline CDR1 and CDR2 sequences are SQVTM and ANQGSEA. Trimming cost V 4 bases and J 1 base, with 16 bases left between them. Here the CDR3 reads CSVVGFGVGNTEAFF. As DNA, the CDR3 is TGCAGCGTTGTTGGTTTCGGGGTTGGGAACACTGAAGCTTTCTTT.

This clone came up once. The J gene is TRBJ2-7, the V gene TRBV7-9; 8 bases match TRBD2. Per germline, CDR1 SEHNR and CDR2 FQNEAQ (reference sequence). The V segment lost 5 bases and the J segment 7 bases; nucleotides outside the gene matches: 13. The CDR3 totals 15 residues. Here the CDR3 reads CASSGMGSSGSEQYF. CDR3 coding DNA: TGTGCCAGCAGCGGAATGGGGTCTAGCGGGTCTGAGCAGTACTTC.

This clone was seen a few times. This chain links TRBV28 with TRBJ2-7; TRBD1 matches at 8 bases. This CDR3 has 14 amino acids. CDR1 is MDHEN and CDR2 is SYDVKM in the germline V gene. V gave up 8 bases and J gave up 5 bases; unmatched junction bases: 11. DNA of the CDR3: TGTGCCAGCGGACCCGGGACAGGCAAGGACGAGCAGTACTTC. Translated, it gives CASGPGTGKDEQYF. Looking up the rest from reference TRBV28 and TRBJ2-7 gives the full variable domain: DVKVTQSSRYLVKRTGEKVFLECVQDMDHENMFWYRQDPGLGLRLIYFSYDVKMKEKGDIPEGYSVSREKKERFSLILESASTNQTSMYLCASGPGTGKDEQYFGPGTRLTVT.

The count of this clone is one. The chain carries TRBV19 and TRBJ2-2; 9 bases match TRBD2. Trimming at V came to 3 bases and at J to 2 bases, leaving 1 base not matched to a gene. The CDR3 has 15 residues. The germline gives CDR1 LNHDA, CDR2 SQIVND (reference sequence). In DNA, the CDR3 is TGTGCCAGTAGTATCGGGACTAGCAACACCGGGGAGCTGTTTTTT. Translating gives CASSIGTSNTGELFF.

V gene TRBV25-1 combines with J gene TRBJ2-3, with 13 nucleotides matching TRBD2. Unmatched junction bases numbered 5, after V lost 10 bases and J lost 7 bases. The CDR3 extends over 13 amino acids. The germline gives CDR1 MGHDK, CDR2 SYGVNS. The CDR3 nucleotides are TGTGCCACCGGACTAGCGGGAGCAAATACGCAGTATTTT. Amino acid sequence: CATGLAGANTQYF. Together with reference TRBV25-1 and TRBJ2-3, the CDR3 gives the full variable domain: EADIYQTPRYLVIGTGKKITLECSQTMGHDKMYWYQQDPGMELHLIHYSYGVNSTEKGDLSSESTVSRIRTEHFPLTLESARPSHTSQYLCATGLAGANTQYFGPGTRLTVL.